One and the same sample provided the 21 T cell receptor beta chains below, sequenced in a study of cytomegalovirus exposure and HLA in healthy donors. The PCR employed 60 Vbeta primers together with 13 Jbeta primers. Assay used: immunoSEQ multiplex PCR; TCRdb lists only in-frame clones, some missing. The sample lists about 110,000 clones, less than 80% occurring once. Sequencing was carried out using PBMCs. The receptors come from a woman in her thirties in good health and CMV-seronegative.

This clone was seen just once. The CDR3 sequence is CASSLLRLGREKVHEQYF. CDR3 in DNA: TGTGCCAGCAGTTTATTGAGGTTGGGGCGGGAGAAGGTCCACGAGCAGTACTTC. V gene TRBV28 combines with J gene TRBJ2-7; 7 bases fit TRBD2. With 1 base clipped from V and 5 bases from J, the junction kept 17 bases outside the gene matches. Germline CDR1 and CDR2: MDHEN and SYDVKM. The CDR3 has 18 residues.

The V and J genes are TRBV11-2 and TRBJ2-7, with unresolved D. The V gene's germline CDR1 is SGHAT and CDR2 FQNNGV. The CDR3 contains 14 residues. Trimming pared 1 base from V and 3 bases from J, leaving 10 bases between. The CDR3 region is CASSLAAGGYEQYF. The CDR3 nucleotides are TGTGCCAGCAGCTTAGCGGCTGGCGGCTACGAGCAGTACTTC.

In the case of this clone: A read error may account for a junction end that differs from germline. The same CDR3 arises from other DNA sequences in this sample as well. The V call is TRBV5-1, the J call TRBJ2-1; the match to TRBD2 covers 8 bases. The CDR3 sequence is 15 residues long. Germline V gene data show CDR1 as SGHRS and CDR2 as YFSETQ. For the CDR3, the DNA is TGTGCCAGCAGCTTGTTACGGGAGGGCCTTAATGAGCAGTTCTTC. This sequence encodes CASSLLREGLNEQFF. Complete variable domain (other parts from reference TRBV5-1 and TRBJ2-1): KAGVTQTPRYLIKTRGQQVTLSCSPISGHRSVSWYQQTPGQGLQFLFEYFSETQRNKGNFPGRFSGRQFSNSRSEMNVSTLELGDSALYLCASSLLREGLNEQFFGPGTRLTVL.

V and J are TRBV7-3 and TRBJ2-7; 8 nucleotides agree with TRBD1. CDR3 length: 14 amino acids. Germline CDR1 and CDR2: SGHTA and FQGTGA. V dropped 2 bases and J dropped 3; count of bases not matched to a gene: 3. This CDR3 is CASSLGGQGYEQYF. The CDR3 nucleotides are TGTGCCAGCAGCTTAGGAGGACAGGGCTACGAGCAGTACTTC.

The J gene is TRBJ1-4, the V gene TRBV19; 8 bases match TRBD1. CDR3 size: 14 residues. Germline assignment: CDR1 LNHDA and CDR2 SQIVND (reference sequence). The V gene end was trimmed by 5 bases and the J gene end by 7 bases; junction bases not matched to a gene: 6. This CDR3 is CASSSTGAFEKLFF. For the CDR3, the DNA is TGTGCCAGTAGTTCGACAGGGGCCTTTGAAAAACTGTTTTTT. Full variable domain (remainder filled in from reference TRBV19 and TRBJ1-4): DGGITQSPKYLFRKEGQNVTLSCEQNLNHDAMYWYRQDPGQGLRLIYYSQIVNDFQKGDIAEGYSVSREKKESFPLTVTSAQKNPTAFYLCASSSTGAFEKLFFGSGTQLSVL.

The chain links TRBV6-5 to TRBJ2-3; TRBD1 agrees at 8 bases. CDR1 and CDR2 (germline): MNHEY, SVGAGI. This CDR3 region has 16 residues. The junction had 6 bases not matched to a gene; V was cut back by 2 bases and J by 2 bases. CDR3 in DNA: TGTGCCAGCAGTTACATCCCGGGACAGGTCACAGATACGCAGTATTTT. It codes for CASSYIPGQVTDTQYF.

The V gene is TRBV7-9, the J gene TRBJ2-6; D remains unclear. This CDR3 has 15 residues. Germline V gives CDR1 SEHNR, CDR2 FQNEAQ (reference sequence). Deletions cut 4 bases from V and 0 bases from J, with 7 bases between. The CDR3 loop is CASSSRSSGANVLTF. The CDR3 DNA sequence: TGTGCCAGCAGCTCCCGTTCCTCTGGGGCCAACGTCCTGACTTTC.

Note on this clone: Compared with germline, one end of the junction differs, possibly owing to a read error. The chain employs TRBV7-7 and TRBJ2-1; TRBD1 matches 10 bases. The germline gives CDR1 SSHAT, CDR2 FNYEAQ (reference sequence). This CDR3 spans 13 amino acids. CDR3 nucleotide sequence: TGTGCTAGCAGCTTGGGACAGGGGAATGAGCAGTTCTTC. Protein sequence: CASSLGQGNEQFF.

This clone occurred a few times. V and J are TRBV28 and TRBJ2-1, with 9 positions matching TRBD2. The ends lost 10 bases at V and 7 bases at J; junction bases unmatched: 11. This CDR3 spans 14 amino acids. The germline gives CDR1 MDHEN, CDR2 SYDVKM. CDR3 bases: TGTGCCACCGTAGCGGGAGAGCTTGGTAATGAGCAGTTCTTC. It encodes CATVAGELGNEQFF.

This clone was seen only a few times. The chain couples TRBV30 to TRBJ2-3, with TRBD2 matching 7 bases. Per germline, CDR1 GTSNPN and CDR2 SVGIG (reference sequence). The junction had 10 bases not matched to a gene; V was cut back by 2 bases and J by 2 bases. The CDR3 totals 16 residues. Written as DNA, the CDR3 is TGTGCCTGGAGTCCTATTAAGCGGGACGCCACAGATACGCAGTATTTT. This sequence encodes CAWSPIKRDATDTQYF.

The chain uses TRBV19 and TRBJ1-5; D is perhaps TRBD1 (5 bases). V gave up 3 bases and J gave up 1 base, with 7 bases separating them. The CDR3 has 14 residues. Looked up from germline, CDR1 is LNHDA and CDR2 is SQIVND (reference sequence). In DNA form, the CDR3 reads TGTGCCAGTAGTATTGACAGCAGCAATCAGCCCCAGCATTTT. Translation: CASSIDSSNQPQHF.

The rearrangement uses TRBV5-1 and TRBJ2-6; a weak D match, TRBD2 (5 bases). This CDR3 contains 17 residues. Germline V gene sequence: CDR1 SGHRS, CDR2 YFSETQ. Deletions cut 6 bases from V and 0 bases from J, with 16 bases between. The CDR3 DNA is TGCGCCAGCACCCCCCCCTACGGGGACTCTGGGGCCAACGTCCTGACTTTC. Translated: CASTPPYGDSGANVLTF.

V and J are TRBV2 and TRBJ1-5; no firm D call. The CDR3 runs to 13 residues. The V gene's germline CDR1 is SNHLY and CDR2 FYNNEI. The V end lost 7 bases, the J end lost 5 bases, and 12 bases lay between the germline ends. As DNA, the CDR3 is TGTGCCAGCAAATTGGACGGGGATCAGCCCCAGCATTTT. Encoded protein: CASKLDGDQPQHF.

This chain connects TRBV2 to TRBJ2-1, with TRBD2 identical over 12 bases. The length of the CDR3 is 14 residues. Germline V lookup: CDR1 SNHLY, CDR2 FYNNEI. The V segment lost 5 bases and the J segment 5 bases; nucleotides outside the gene matches: 1. The CDR3 region is CASSSSGRDNEQFF. The CDR3, as DNA: TGTGCCAGCAGTTCTAGCGGGAGGGACAATGAGCAGTTCTTC.

The V gene is TRBV4-3, the J gene TRBJ2-5; TRBD2 agrees at 9 bases. The J call is uncertain, as TRBJ2-7 better fits the DNA end. CDR3 length: 20 amino acids. The germline CDR1 and CDR2 sequences are LGHNA and YSLEER. CDR3: CASSQEWGFSGLAKTYEQYF. In DNA, the CDR3 is TGCGCCAGCAGCCAAGAGTGGGGTTTCTCAGGACTAGCGAAGACCTACGAGCAGTACTTC.

This clone was observed a handful of times. The chain combines TRBV27 with TRBJ2-5; D is perhaps TRBD2 (6 bases). Germline assignment: CDR1 MNHEY and CDR2 SMNVEV (reference sequence). This CDR3 has 16 amino acids. The V end was cut by 6 bases, the J end by 4 bases, with 21 bases between. CDR3 residues: CASRQTGTQRGETQYF. The CDR3, as DNA: TGTGCCAGCAGACAAACGGGGACTCAGCGAGGAGAGACCCAGTACTTC.

The chain couples TRBV2 to TRBJ2-7; D ambiguous. The CDR3 length is 12 residues. The V and J ends lost 5 bases and 0 bases respectively, with 5 bases between them. Germline V lookup: CDR1 SNHLY, CDR2 FYNNEI. CDR3 DNA: TGTGCCAGCAGTCCCCTCTCCTACGAGCAGTACTTC. Translated: CASSPLSYEQYF.

This clone was detected only a few times. The chain links TRBV7-2 to TRBJ2-1; no reliable D call. Looked up from germline, CDR1 is SGHTA and CDR2 is FQGNSA. V was clipped by 1 base and J by 7 bases, with 11 bases between them. The CDR3 is 14 amino acids. CDR3 nucleotide sequence: TGTGCCAGCAGCTTAGAATTGTTGAGTAATGAGCAGTTCTTC. It translates to CASSLELLSNEQFF. The complete variable domain, with remaining parts taken from reference TRBV7-2 and TRBJ2-1, reads GAGVSQSPSNKVTEKGKDVELRCDPISGHTALYWYRQSLGQGLEFLIYFQGNSAPDKSGLPSDRFSAERTGGSVSTLTIQRTQQEDSAVYLCASSLELLSNEQFFGPGTRLTVL.

This clone was recorded a few times. The chain employs TRBV5-1 and TRBJ1-6, with D maybe TRBD1 (6 bases). Germline CDR1 is SGHRS and CDR2 is YFSETQ. Trimming took 0 bases from V and 0 from J, leaving 19 bases between them. The CDR3 length is 20 residues. The CDR3 loop reads CASSLGSGGSLSSYNSPLHF. The DNA of the CDR3 is TGCGCCAGCAGCTTGGGGTCGGGGGGCTCACTGAGCTCCTATAATTCACCCCTCCACTTT.

The J gene is TRBJ2-1, the V gene TRBV6-6, with 8 bases lining up with TRBD2. CDR1 and CDR2 from the germline V gene are MNHNY and SVGAGI (reference sequence). V shed 8 bases, J shed 4 bases, and the junction held 4 bases outside the gene matches. This CDR3 contains 13 residues. The CDR3, as DNA: TGTGCCAGCGCGGGAGGAGGTTACAATGAGCAGTTCTTC. Translating it yields CASAGGGYNEQFF.

Only a few counts were recorded for this clone. Distinct nucleotide sequences in the sample also encode this CDR3. This chain connects TRBV9 to TRBJ2-7, with TRBD2 matching 10 bases. The junction had 0 bases not matched to a gene; V was cut back by 0 bases and J by 3 bases. The germline V gene encodes CDR1 SGDLS and CDR2 YYNGEE. The CDR3 is 14 amino acids. CDR3 coding DNA: TGTGCCAGCAGCGTAGCTAGCGGGAGCTACGAGCAGTACTTC. This gives the protein CASSVASGSYEQYF.